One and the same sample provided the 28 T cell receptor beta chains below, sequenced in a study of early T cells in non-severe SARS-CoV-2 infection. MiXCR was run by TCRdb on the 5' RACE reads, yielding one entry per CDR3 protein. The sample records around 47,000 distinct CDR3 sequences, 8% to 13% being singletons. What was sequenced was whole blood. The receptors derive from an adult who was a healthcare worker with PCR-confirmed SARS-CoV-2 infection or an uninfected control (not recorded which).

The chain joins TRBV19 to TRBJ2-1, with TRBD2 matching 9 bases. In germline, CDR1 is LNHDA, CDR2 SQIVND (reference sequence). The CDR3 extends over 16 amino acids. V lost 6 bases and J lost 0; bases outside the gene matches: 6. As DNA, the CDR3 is TGTGCCAGTAGGCCGGCTAGCGGGACCTCCTACAATGAGCAGTTCTTC. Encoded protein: CASRPASGTSYNEQFF.

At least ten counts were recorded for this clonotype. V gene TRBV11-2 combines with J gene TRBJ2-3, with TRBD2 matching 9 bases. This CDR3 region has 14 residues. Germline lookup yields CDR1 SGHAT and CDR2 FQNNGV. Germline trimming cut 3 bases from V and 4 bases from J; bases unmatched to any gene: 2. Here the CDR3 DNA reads TGTGCCAGCAGCTTTAGCGGGGGCCCAGATACGCAGTATTTT. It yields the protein CASSFSGGPDTQYF.

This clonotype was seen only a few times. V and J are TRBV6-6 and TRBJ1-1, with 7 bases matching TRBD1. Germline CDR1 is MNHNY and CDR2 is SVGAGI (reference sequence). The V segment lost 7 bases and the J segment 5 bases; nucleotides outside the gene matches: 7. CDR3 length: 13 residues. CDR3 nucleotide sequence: TGTGCCAGCACCACCAGGGGGGTTACTGAAGCTTTCTTT. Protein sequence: CASTTRGVTEAFF.

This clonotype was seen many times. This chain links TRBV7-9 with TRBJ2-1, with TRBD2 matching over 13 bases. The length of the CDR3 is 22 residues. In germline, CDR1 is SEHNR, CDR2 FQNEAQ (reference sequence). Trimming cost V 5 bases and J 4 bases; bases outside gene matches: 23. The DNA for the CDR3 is TGTGCCAGCAGCCTGTTGAAAGGGCTAGGGACTAGCGGGATCGAAGGGTACAATGAGCAGTTCTTC. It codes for CASSLLKGLGTSGIEGYNEQFF.

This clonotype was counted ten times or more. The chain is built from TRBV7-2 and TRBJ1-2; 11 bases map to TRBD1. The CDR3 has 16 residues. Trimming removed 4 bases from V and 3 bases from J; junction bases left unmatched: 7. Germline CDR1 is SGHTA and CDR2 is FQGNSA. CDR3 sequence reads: CASSSFGQGAYYGYTF. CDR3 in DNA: TGTGCCAGCAGCTCCTTCGGACAGGGGGCGTACTATGGCTACACCTTC.

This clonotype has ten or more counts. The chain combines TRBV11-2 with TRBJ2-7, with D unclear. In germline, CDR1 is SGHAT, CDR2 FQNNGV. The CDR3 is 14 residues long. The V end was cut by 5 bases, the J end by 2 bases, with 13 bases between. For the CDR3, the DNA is TGTGCCAGCAGCCCACTACAGAGCACCTACGAGCAGTACTTC. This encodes CASSPLQSTYEQYF.

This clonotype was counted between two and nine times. This CDR3 is CASSQDPGGTYEQYF. Written as DNA, the CDR3 is TGCGCCAGCAGCCAAGATCCGGGGGGAACCTACGAGCAGTACTTC. This chain uses TRBV4-1 with TRBJ2-7, with 7 bases that match TRBD2. This CDR3 has 15 amino acids. Germline V gene sequence: CDR1 MGHRA, CDR2 YSYEKL. With 0 bases clipped from V and 2 bases from J, the junction kept 4 bases outside the gene matches.

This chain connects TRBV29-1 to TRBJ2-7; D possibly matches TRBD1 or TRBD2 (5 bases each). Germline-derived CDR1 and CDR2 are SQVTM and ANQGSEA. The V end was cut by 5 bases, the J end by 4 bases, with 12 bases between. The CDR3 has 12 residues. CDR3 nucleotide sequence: TGCAGCGTTACGCCGGGACCTTACGAGCAGTACTTC. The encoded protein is CSVTPGPYEQYF.

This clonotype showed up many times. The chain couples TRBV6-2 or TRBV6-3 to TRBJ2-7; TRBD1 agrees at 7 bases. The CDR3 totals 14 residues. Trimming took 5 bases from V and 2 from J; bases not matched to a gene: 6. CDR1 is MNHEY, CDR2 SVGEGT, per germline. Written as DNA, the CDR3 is TGTGCCAGCAGTCGATGGGACAGAACCTACGAGCAGTACTTC. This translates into CASSRWDRTYEQYF.

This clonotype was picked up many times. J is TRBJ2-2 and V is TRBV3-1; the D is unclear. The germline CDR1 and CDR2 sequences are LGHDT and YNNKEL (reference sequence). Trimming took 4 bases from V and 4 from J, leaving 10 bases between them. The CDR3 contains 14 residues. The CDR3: CASSPLTSTGELFF. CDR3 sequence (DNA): TGTGCCAGCAGCCCCTTGACGTCCACCGGGGAGCTGTTTTTT.

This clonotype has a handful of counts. The CDR3 bases are TGTGCCACCGAGGACACTCTCTCCTACGAGCAGTACTTC. Protein: CATEDTLSYEQYF. The V and J genes are TRBV28 and TRBJ2-7; the D gene is possibly TRBD1 (5 bases). V was clipped by 10 bases and J by 0 bases, with 13 bases between them. Germline V gene sequence: CDR1 MDHEN, CDR2 SYDVKM. The CDR3 covers 13 residues.

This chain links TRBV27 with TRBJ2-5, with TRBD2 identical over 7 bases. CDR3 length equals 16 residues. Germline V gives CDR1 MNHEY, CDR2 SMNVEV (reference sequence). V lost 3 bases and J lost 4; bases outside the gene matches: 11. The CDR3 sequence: CASSFRSSGLGETQYF. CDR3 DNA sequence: TGTGCCAGCAGTTTTCGGTCTAGCGGTTTGGGAGAGACCCAGTACTTC.

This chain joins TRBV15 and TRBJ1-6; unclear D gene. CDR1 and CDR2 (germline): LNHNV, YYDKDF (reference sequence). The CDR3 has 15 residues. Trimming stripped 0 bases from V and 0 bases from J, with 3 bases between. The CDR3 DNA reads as TGTGCCACCAGCAGAGACAACTCCTATAATTCACCCCTCCACTTT. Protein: CATSRDNSYNSPLHF. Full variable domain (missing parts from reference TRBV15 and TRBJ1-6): DAMVIQNPRYQVTQFGKPVTLSCSQTLNHNVMYWYQQKSSQAPKLLFHYYDKDFNNEADTPDNFQSRRPNTSFCFLDIRSPGLGDTAMYLCATSRDNSYNSPLHFGNGTRLTVT.

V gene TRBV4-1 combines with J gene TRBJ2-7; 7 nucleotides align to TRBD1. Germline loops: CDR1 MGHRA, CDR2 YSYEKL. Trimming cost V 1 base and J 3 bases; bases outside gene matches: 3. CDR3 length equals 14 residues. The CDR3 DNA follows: TGCGCCAGCAGCCAAGGGCCAGGGGGCTACGAGCAGTACTTC. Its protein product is CASSQGPGGYEQYF.

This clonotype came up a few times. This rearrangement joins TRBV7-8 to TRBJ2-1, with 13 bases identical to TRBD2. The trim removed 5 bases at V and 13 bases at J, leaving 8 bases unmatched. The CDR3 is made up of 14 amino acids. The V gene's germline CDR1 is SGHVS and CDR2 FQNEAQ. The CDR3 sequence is CASSLRTSGRGQFF. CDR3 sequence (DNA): TGTGCCAGCAGCCTCCGGACTAGCGGGAGAGGACAGTTCTTC.

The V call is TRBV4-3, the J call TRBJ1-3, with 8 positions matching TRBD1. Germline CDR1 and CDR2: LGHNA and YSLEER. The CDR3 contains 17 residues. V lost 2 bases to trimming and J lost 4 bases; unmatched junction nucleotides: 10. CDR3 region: CASSQKRTGLSGNTIYF. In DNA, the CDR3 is TGCGCCAGCAGCCAAAAACGGACAGGGCTATCAGGAAACACCATATATTTT.

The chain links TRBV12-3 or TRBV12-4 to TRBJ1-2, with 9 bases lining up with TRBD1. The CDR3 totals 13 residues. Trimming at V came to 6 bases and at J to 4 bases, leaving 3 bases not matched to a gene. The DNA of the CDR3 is TGTGCCAGCAGGCCGGACAGGGGCTATGGCTACACCTTC. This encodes CASRPDRGYGYTF.

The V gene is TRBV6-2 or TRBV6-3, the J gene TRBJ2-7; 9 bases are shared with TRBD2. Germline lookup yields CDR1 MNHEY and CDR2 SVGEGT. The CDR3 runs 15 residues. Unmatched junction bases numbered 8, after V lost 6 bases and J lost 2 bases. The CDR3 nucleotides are TGTGCCAGCAGGTTGCGACTAGCGGACACCTACGAGCAGTACTTC. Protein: CASRLRLADTYEQYF.

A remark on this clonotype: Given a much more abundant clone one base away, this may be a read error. The chain's CDR3 is CASSFLGQEVYEAFF. In DNA form, the CDR3 reads TGTGCCAGCAGCTTTCTTGGGCAGGAGGTTTATGAAGCTTTCTTT. J is TRBJ1-1 and V is TRBV5-8; D gene ambiguous. Germline loops: CDR1 SGHTS, CDR2 YDEGEE. This CDR3 region has 15 residues. The V and J ends lost 2 bases and 7 bases respectively, with 18 bases between them.

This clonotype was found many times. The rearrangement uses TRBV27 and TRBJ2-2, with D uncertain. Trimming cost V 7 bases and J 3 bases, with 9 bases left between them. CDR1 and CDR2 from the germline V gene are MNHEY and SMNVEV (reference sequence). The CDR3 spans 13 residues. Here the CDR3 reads CASISRHTGELFF. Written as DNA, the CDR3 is TGTGCCAGCATCTCCCGACACACCGGGGAGCTGTTTTTT.

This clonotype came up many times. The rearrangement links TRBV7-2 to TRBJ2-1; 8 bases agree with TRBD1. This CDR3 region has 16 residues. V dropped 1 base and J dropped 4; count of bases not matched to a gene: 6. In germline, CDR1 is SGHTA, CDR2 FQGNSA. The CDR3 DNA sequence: TGTGCCAGCAGCTTAGGATCCACAGGGGGTTACAATGAGCAGTTCTTC. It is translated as CASSLGSTGGYNEQFF.

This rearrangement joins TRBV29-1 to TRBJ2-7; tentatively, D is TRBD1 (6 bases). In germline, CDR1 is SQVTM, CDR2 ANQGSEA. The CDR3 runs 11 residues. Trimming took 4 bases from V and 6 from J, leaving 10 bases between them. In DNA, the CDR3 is TGCAGCGTTGGGGGGCGGAGCGAGCAGTACTTC. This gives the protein CSVGGRSEQYF.

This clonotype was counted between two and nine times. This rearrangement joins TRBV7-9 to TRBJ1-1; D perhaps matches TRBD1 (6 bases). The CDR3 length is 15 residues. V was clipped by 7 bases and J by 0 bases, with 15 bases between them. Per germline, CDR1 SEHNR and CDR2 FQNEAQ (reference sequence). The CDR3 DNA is TGTGCCAGCAAAGGACAGCCGTTTATGAACACTGAAGCTTTCTTT. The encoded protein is CASKGQPFMNTEAFF.

The CDR3 here is CASGPGGGREQFF. Written as DNA, the CDR3 is TGTGCTAGTGGTCCTGGAGGGGGAAGAGAGCAGTTCTTC. The chain has TRBV12-5 and TRBJ2-1; D might be TRBD1 or TRBD2, each matching 6 bases. Germline V CDR1 and CDR2: LGHNT, FRNRAP. Trimming cost V 5 bases and J 10 bases, with 15 bases left between them. The CDR3 has 13 amino acids.

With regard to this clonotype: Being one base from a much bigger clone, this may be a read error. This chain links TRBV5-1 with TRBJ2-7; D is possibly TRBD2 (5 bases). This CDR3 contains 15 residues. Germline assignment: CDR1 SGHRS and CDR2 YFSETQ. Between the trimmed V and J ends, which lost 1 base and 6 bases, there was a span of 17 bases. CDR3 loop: CASSLLATTAGEQYF. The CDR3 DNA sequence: TGCGCCAGCAGCTTGTTAGCGACCACCGCCGGCGAGCAGTACTTC.

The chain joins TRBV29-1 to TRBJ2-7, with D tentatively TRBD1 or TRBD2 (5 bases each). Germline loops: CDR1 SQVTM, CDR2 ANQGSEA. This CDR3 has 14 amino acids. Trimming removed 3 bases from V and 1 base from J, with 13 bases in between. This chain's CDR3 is CSVDTGTDSYEQYF. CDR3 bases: TGCAGCGTTGACACCGGGACGGATTCCTACGAGCAGTACTTC.

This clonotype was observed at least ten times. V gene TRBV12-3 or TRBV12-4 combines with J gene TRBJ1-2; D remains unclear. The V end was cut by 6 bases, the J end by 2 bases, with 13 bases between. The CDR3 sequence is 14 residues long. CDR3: CASSGDLGNYGYTF. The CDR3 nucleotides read TGTGCCAGCAGCGGAGACTTAGGGAACTATGGCTACACCTTC.

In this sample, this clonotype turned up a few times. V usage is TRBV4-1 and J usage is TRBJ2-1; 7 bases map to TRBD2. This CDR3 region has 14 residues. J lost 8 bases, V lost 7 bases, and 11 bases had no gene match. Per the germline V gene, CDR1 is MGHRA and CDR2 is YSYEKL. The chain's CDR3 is CASKGGRARDEQFF. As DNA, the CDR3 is TGCGCCAGCAAAGGAGGGAGGGCCAGGGATGAGCAGTTCTTC.